The subject of this entry is one T cell receptor beta chain. Per the germline V gene, CDR1 is SGHAT and CDR2 is FQNNGV. The CDR3 covers 14 residues. V was pared by 3 bases and J by 8 bases, with 5 bases of the junction left unmatched. The method was immunoSEQ multiplex PCR; TCRdb's version includes in-frame clones alone and lacks a portion of them. The sample has 180,000 or so clones, approximately 90% seen once; the top ten hold roughly 0.95%. The sample originates from a study of blood T cell repertoires in COVID-19. In the study overall: T cells, B-cell-depleted T cells, or PBMCs provided the cDNA or gDNA that served as material.

The chain links TRBV11-2 to TRBJ1-4; 8 bases are shared with TRBD1. Sequenced sample: peripheral blood. This receptor was identified in a man between 18 and 29 years old with acute or convalescent COVID-19. The CDR3 coding sequence is TGTGCCAGCAGCTTCAGGACAGGGAGGGAAAAACTGTTTTTT. It encodes CASSFRTGREKLFF.